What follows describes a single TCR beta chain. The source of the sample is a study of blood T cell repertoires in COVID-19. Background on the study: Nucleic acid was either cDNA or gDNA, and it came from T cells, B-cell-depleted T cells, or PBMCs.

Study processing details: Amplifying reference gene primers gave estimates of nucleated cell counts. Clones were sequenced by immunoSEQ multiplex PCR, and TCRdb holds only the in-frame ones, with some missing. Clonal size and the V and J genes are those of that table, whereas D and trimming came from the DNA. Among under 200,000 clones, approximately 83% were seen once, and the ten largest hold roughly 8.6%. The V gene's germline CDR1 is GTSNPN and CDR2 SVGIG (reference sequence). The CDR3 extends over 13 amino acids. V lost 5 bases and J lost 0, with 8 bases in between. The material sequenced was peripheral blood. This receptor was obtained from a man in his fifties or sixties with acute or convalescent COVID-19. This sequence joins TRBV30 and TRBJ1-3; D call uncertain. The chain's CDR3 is CAWLWPSGNTIYF. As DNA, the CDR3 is TGTGCCTGGCTTTGGCCCTCTGGAAACACCATATATTTT.